This TCR beta chain was sequenced in a study of T cell changes during pregnancy in multiple sclerosis. The trim removed 5 bases at V and 5 bases at J, leaving 8 bases unmatched. This CDR3 is 15 amino acids long. Germline V gene lookup returns CDR1 SGHRS and CDR2 YFSETQ. Sequenced by immunoSEQ multiplex PCR; TCRdb stores in-frame clones only, minus some. The sample lists 70,000 to 95,000 clones, around 93% occurring once. The sequence was obtained from a female donor in good health, enrolled as a control in a pregnancy study. The material sequenced was peripheral blood, taken in the second trimester of pregnancy. The chain combines TRBV5-1 with TRBJ2-1, with 9 bases lining up with TRBD2. CDR3 region: CASRPGLASNNEQFF. The CDR3 coding sequence is TGCGCCAGCAGACCCGGACTAGCGTCAAACAATGAGCAGTTCTTC.